These T cell receptor beta chains were read from a single sample in a study of blood T cell repertoires in COVID-19. Only in-frame clones appear in the TCRdb table, and some are missing; sequencing was by immunoSEQ multiplex PCR. The repertoire holds about 190,000 clones, with approximately 84% as singletons. The sample was PBMCs or T cells enriched from blood (not recorded which). The receptors stem from a young woman who had recovered from COVID-19. Both conserved end residues are part of each CDR3. Each record gives: J gene, D gene, V gene, clone size, CDR3 DNA, CDR3 protein. D genes are given only for firm matches. Clone size is given for some rows only: seen once, a few or many times, or a class if the clone is expanded.

J gene: TRBJ1-1; D gene: TRBD1; V gene: TRBV7-2; clone size: .; CDR3 DNA: TGTGCCAGCAGTCAGCGGGACAGGGGGCCTGAAGCTTTCTTT; CDR3 protein: CASSQRDRGPEAFF
J gene: TRBJ2-3; D gene: TRBD2; V gene: TRBV7-2; clone size: .; CDR3 DNA: TGTGCCAGCAGCGTCCTCGGGACTACCGGCACAGATACGCAGTATTTT; CDR3 protein: CASSVLGTTGTDTQYF
J gene: TRBJ1-2; D gene: TRBD1; V gene: TRBV10-3; clone size: .; CDR3 DNA: TGTGCCATCAGTGAGTTGACAGGGGGGAGTAACTATGGCTACACCTTC; CDR3 protein: CAISELTGGSNYGYTF
J gene: TRBJ1-6; D gene: TRBD1; V gene: TRBV7-8; clone size: .; CDR3 DNA: TGTGCCAGCAGGCGGGACAGGGGGCGAAGCTATAATTCACCCCTCCACTTT; CDR3 protein: CASRRDRGRSYNSPLHF
J gene: TRBJ2-1; D gene: TRBD1; V gene: TRBV4-1; clone size: .; CDR3 DNA: TGCGCCAGCAGCCACCCTACGACAGGGTACGGTGAGCAGTTCTTC; CDR3 protein: CASSHPTTGYGEQFF
J gene: TRBJ2-3; D gene: .; V gene: TRBV5-1; clone size: .; CDR3 DNA: TGCGCCAGCAGCCTGGAGGCCAGGGCTACAGATACGCAGTATTTT; CDR3 protein: CASSLEARATDTQYF
J gene: TRBJ1-5; D gene: TRBD1; V gene: TRBV6-4; clone size: .; CDR3 DNA: TGTGCCAGCATTCGGACAGGGGGCAATCAGCCCCAGCATTTT; CDR3 protein: CASIRTGGNQPQHF
J gene: TRBJ2-5; D gene: TRBD2; V gene: TRBV5-1; clone size: .; CDR3 DNA: TGCGCCAGCAGCTTGTTTGGGACTAGCGGAGAGACCCAGTACTTC; CDR3 protein: CASSLFGTSGETQYF
J gene: TRBJ2-1; D gene: TRBD2; V gene: TRBV28; clone size: .; CDR3 DNA: TGTGCCAGCAGCTTAGCGGGGGGAAAGAACAATGAGCAGTTCTTC; CDR3 protein: CASSLAGGKNNEQFF
J gene: TRBJ1-1; D gene: TRBD1; V gene: TRBV7-3; clone size: .; CDR3 DNA: TGTGCCAGCAGCCAGGGACAGGCGAACACTGAAGCTTTCTTT; CDR3 protein: CASSQGQANTEAFF
J gene: TRBJ1-3; D gene: .; V gene: TRBV11-3; clone size: .; CDR3 DNA: TGTGCCAGCAGCTTCCCCTACAGAAGGCTCTCTGGAAACACCATATATTTT; CDR3 protein: CASSFPYRRLSGNTIYF
J gene: TRBJ2-2; D gene: TRBD2; V gene: TRBV5-1; clone size: .; CDR3 DNA: TGCGCCAGCAGCTCGGGACTAGCGGGGCCACACACCGGGGAGCTGTTTTTT; CDR3 protein: CASSSGLAGPHTGELFF
J gene: TRBJ2-5; D gene: .; V gene: TRBV10-3; clone size: .; CDR3 DNA: TGTGCCATCAGGGGGGGGGCGGCGGAGACCCAGTACTTC; CDR3 protein: CAIRGGAAETQYF
J gene: TRBJ2-3; D gene: .; V gene: TRBV9; clone size: .; CDR3 DNA: TGTGCCAGCAGCGTAGAGACACTCAGCACAGATACGCAGTATTTT; CDR3 protein: CASSVETLSTDTQYF
J gene: TRBJ2-3; D gene: .; V gene: TRBV6-1; clone size: .; CDR3 DNA: TGTGCCAGCAGTGGCGTCGGGTTGTCGCTCCCCACAACGGATACGCAGTATTTT; CDR3 protein: CASSGVGLSLPTTDTQYF
J gene: TRBJ2-2; D gene: TRBD2; V gene: TRBV6-1; clone size: .; CDR3 DNA: TGTGCCAGCAGTGGACTAGCGGGAGGGCCGACAGGCACCGGGGAGCTGTTTTTT; CDR3 protein: CASSGLAGGPTGTGELFF
J gene: TRBJ1-1; D gene: .; V gene: TRBV11-2; clone size: .; CDR3 DNA: TGTGCCAGCAGCCACAGGGAAATGAACACTGAAGCTTTCTTT; CDR3 protein: CASSHREMNTEAFF
J gene: TRBJ1-4; D gene: TRBD1; V gene: TRBV18; clone size: .; CDR3 DNA: TGTGCCAGCTCACCGGGACAGGGGAGAGAAAAACTGTTTTTT; CDR3 protein: CASSPGQGREKLFF
J gene: TRBJ1-3; D gene: .; V gene: TRBV29-1; clone size: .; CDR3 DNA: TGCAGCGTTGCTCTGGGGAGGGTCGAAACAGGGGGAAACACCATATATTTT; CDR3 protein: CSVALGRVETGGNTIYF
J gene: TRBJ2-1; D gene: .; V gene: TRBV5-6; clone size: once; CDR3 DNA: TGTGCCAGCAGCCACAACTACAATGAGCAGTTCTTC; CDR3 protein: CASSHNYNEQFF
J gene: TRBJ2-7; D gene: TRBD1; V gene: TRBV20-1; clone size: .; CDR3 DNA: TGCAGTGTACTGGACAGGTACGAGCAGTACTTC; CDR3 protein: CSVLDRYEQYF
J gene: TRBJ2-7; D gene: .; V gene: TRBV4-2; clone size: .; CDR3 DNA: TGTGCCAGCAGCCAAGAAAGAACAGGGTACATACAGCAGTACTTC; CDR3 protein: CASSQERTGYIQQYF
J gene: TRBJ2-2; D gene: .; V gene: TRBV5-1; clone size: .; CDR3 DNA: TGCGCCAGCAGCTTGGGTCTGAACACCGGGGAGCTGTTTTTT; CDR3 protein: CASSLGLNTGELFF
J gene: TRBJ1-1; D gene: .; V gene: TRBV28; clone size: .; CDR3 DNA: TGTGCCAGCAGTTTAAAGCCCGGTAACACTGAAGCTTTCTTT; CDR3 protein: CASSLKPGNTEAFF
J gene: TRBJ1-5; D gene: .; V gene: TRBV28; clone size: .; CDR3 DNA: TGTGCCAGCAGTTTCCGAACCACAGGGAGCAATCAGCCCCAGCATTTT; CDR3 protein: CASSFRTTGSNQPQHF
J gene: TRBJ1-5; D gene: .; V gene: TRBV5-1; clone size: .; CDR3 DNA: TGCGCCAGCAGCTTGGAAGGGGCAAGCAATCAGCCCCAGCATTTT; CDR3 protein: CASSLEGASNQPQHF
J gene: TRBJ2-3; D gene: .; V gene: TRBV7-2; clone size: .; CDR3 DNA: TGTGCCAGCAGCTTAGTACCGGGAGCTAGCACAGATACGCAGTATTTT; CDR3 protein: CASSLVPGASTDTQYF
J gene: TRBJ1-5; D gene: .; V gene: TRBV7-8; clone size: .; CDR3 DNA: TGTGCCAGCAGCTTAGATCAGATTAGCAATCAGCCCCAGCATTTT; CDR3 protein: CASSLDQISNQPQHF
J gene: TRBJ1-4; D gene: .; V gene: TRBV5-4; clone size: .; CDR3 DNA: TGTGCCAGCAGCTTTGTAGGGGCGCGCTGTGAAAAACTGTTTTTT; CDR3 protein: CASSFVGARCEKLFF
J gene: TRBJ1-5; D gene: .; V gene: TRBV7-6; clone size: .; CDR3 DNA: TGTGCCAGCAGCCCCGACAGTAGCAATCAGCCCCAGCATTTT; CDR3 protein: CASSPDSSNQPQHF
J gene: TRBJ1-3; D gene: TRBD1; V gene: TRBV10-1; clone size: .; CDR3 DNA: TGCGCCAGCAGTGAGTCTCGTTCTCGTACAGGGGTCTCTGGAAACACCATATATTTT; CDR3 protein: CASSESRSRTGVSGNTIYF
J gene: TRBJ2-7; D gene: TRBD2; V gene: TRBV6-5; clone size: .; CDR3 DNA: TGTGCCACACGAGGGGCGGGAGGTCTCTACGAGCAGTACTTC; CDR3 protein: CATRGAGGLYEQYF
J gene: TRBJ1-1; D gene: TRBD1; V gene: TRBV28; clone size: .; CDR3 DNA: TGTGCCAGCGGGGTGCGGGACAGGGTTGAAGCTTTCTTT; CDR3 protein: CASGVRDRVEAFF
J gene: TRBJ1-1; D gene: TRBD1; V gene: TRBV19; clone size: once; CDR3 DNA: TGTGCCAGTAGTAGGAACGACAGGGGAGCCACTGAAGCTTTCTTT; CDR3 protein: CASSRNDRGATEAFF
J gene: TRBJ1-2; D gene: TRBD1; V gene: TRBV6-5; clone size: .; CDR3 DNA: TGTGCCAGCAGCTGGGACAGGGGAGACTATGGCTACACCTTC; CDR3 protein: CASSWDRGDYGYTF
J gene: TRBJ1-6; D gene: .; V gene: TRBV7-9; clone size: .; CDR3 DNA: TGTGCCAGCAGCTTTGGGGAGGCCAATAATTCACCCCTCCACTTT; CDR3 protein: CASSFGEANNSPLHF
J gene: TRBJ2-1; D gene: TRBD2; V gene: TRBV11-3; clone size: few; CDR3 DNA: TGTGCCAGCAGCCGCTACTCAGATACTAGCGGGATATCCAATGAGCAGTTCTTC; CDR3 protein: CASSRYSDTSGISNEQFF
J gene: TRBJ2-3; D gene: TRBD2; V gene: TRBV19; clone size: .; CDR3 DNA: TGTGCCAGTAGTATTCGCCTAGCGGGGGTGGTAGATACGCAGTATTTT; CDR3 protein: CASSIRLAGVVDTQYF
J gene: TRBJ1-5; D gene: .; V gene: TRBV7-2; clone size: .; CDR3 DNA: TGTGCCAGCAGCTTAGCGGGTCCGGGGGGGCCCCAGCATTTT; CDR3 protein: CASSLAGPGGPQHF
J gene: TRBJ2-3; D gene: TRBD2; V gene: TRBV27; clone size: few; CDR3 DNA: TGTGCCAGCAGTTTAGTCTGGACTAGCGGGCCTACAGATACGCAGTATTTT; CDR3 protein: CASSLVWTSGPTDTQYF
J gene: TRBJ1-1; D gene: TRBD1; V gene: TRBV5-4; clone size: .; CDR3 DNA: TGTGCCAGCAGCTTTTTGGGACAGACGAACACTGAAGCTTTCTTT; CDR3 protein: CASSFLGQTNTEAFF
J gene: TRBJ2-1; D gene: .; V gene: TRBV24-1; clone size: .; CDR3 DNA: TGTGCCACCAGTGACCGTTCGGCCGGACTCCAAAGCTCCTACAATGAGCAGTTCTTC; CDR3 protein: CATSDRSAGLQSSYNEQFF
J gene: TRBJ2-3; D gene: TRBD2; V gene: TRBV7-2; clone size: .; CDR3 DNA: TGTGCCAGCAGCACCTCTAGCGGGGGCCCGCCGTGGAATACGCAGTATTTT; CDR3 protein: CASSTSSGGPPWNTQYF
J gene: TRBJ1-6; D gene: .; V gene: TRBV7-2; clone size: .; CDR3 DNA: TGTGCCAGCACCCCGACGGCGGTCCCCAATTCACCCCTCCACTTT; CDR3 protein: CASTPTAVPNSPLHF
J gene: TRBJ1-5; D gene: .; V gene: TRBV2; clone size: .; CDR3 DNA: TGTGCCAGCGGGCGGGGAGGGGGCAATCAGCCCCAGCATTTT; CDR3 protein: CASGRGGGNQPQHF
J gene: TRBJ2-5; D gene: .; V gene: TRBV3-1/TRBV3-2; clone size: .; CDR3 DNA: TGTGCCAGCAGCCAAGATAGGCAGCGCCGGGATCTTGGGACCCAGTACTTC; CDR3 protein: CASSQDRQRRDLGTQYF
J gene: TRBJ2-1; D gene: .; V gene: TRBV27; clone size: once; CDR3 DNA: TGTGCCAGCAACCTTGGAGGGGGCCCATACAATGAGCAGTTCTTC; CDR3 protein: CASNLGGGPYNEQFF
J gene: TRBJ2-5; D gene: TRBD1; V gene: TRBV18; clone size: few; CDR3 DNA: TGTGCCAGCTCACCACCACGGAGAACAGGGGTAGGGGAGACCCAGTACTTC; CDR3 protein: CASSPPRRTGVGETQYF
J gene: TRBJ1-1; D gene: .; V gene: TRBV3-1/TRBV3-2; clone size: few; CDR3 DNA: TGTGCCAGCAGCCAAGATGTGGCGGGAGCGACTGAAGCTTTCTTT; CDR3 protein: CASSQDVAGATEAFF
J gene: TRBJ1-3; D gene: TRBD1; V gene: TRBV7-2; clone size: .; CDR3 DNA: TGTGCCAGCAGCTTAGCCCTGGGACAGAACTCTGGAAACACCATATATTTT; CDR3 protein: CASSLALGQNSGNTIYF